The table lists the clone carrying this TCR beta chain with a few counts. The sample is drawn from a study of shared clonotypes between healthy human individuals. The repertoire was sequenced with immunoSEQ multiplex PCR; TCRdb's copy has only in-frame clones and lacks some. Among tens of thousands of clones, roughly three fifths were seen once, and the ten largest hold over 50%. Those who donated, Caucasian adults without exception, all lived in Nashville, Tennessee. This clonotype originated in a man aged 25-40 years in good health. Specimen: memory CD8+ T cells sorted from blood. Indicated subset: CD45RO+ cells pooled with CCR7-negative TemRA cells.

The CDR3 DNA is TGTGCCAGCACTCGGCAGCCCCAGCATTTT. It translates to CASTRQPQHF. V and J are TRBV6-1 and TRBJ1-5; D remains unclear. V gave up 7 bases and J gave up 7 bases, with 5 bases separating them. Germline CDR1 is MNHNS and CDR2 is SASEGT. The CDR3 spans 10 residues.